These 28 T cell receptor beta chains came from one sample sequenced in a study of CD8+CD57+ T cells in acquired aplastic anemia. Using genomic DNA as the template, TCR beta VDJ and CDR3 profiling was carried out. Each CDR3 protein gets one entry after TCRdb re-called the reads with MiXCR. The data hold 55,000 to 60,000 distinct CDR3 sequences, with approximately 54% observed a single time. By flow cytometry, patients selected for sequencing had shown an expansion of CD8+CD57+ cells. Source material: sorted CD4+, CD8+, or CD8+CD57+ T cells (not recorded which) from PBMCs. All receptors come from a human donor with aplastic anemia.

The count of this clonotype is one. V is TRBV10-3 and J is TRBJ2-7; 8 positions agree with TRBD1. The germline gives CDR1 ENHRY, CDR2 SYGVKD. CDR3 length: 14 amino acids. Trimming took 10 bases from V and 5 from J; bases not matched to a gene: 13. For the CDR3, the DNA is TGTGCCACAGCGGGCCGGGACAGGAAAAACGAGCAGTACTTC. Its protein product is CATAGRDRKNEQYF.

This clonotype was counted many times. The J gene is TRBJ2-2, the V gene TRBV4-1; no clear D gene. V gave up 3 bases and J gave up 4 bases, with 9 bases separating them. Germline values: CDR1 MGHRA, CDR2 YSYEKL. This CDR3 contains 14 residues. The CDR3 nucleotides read TGCGCCAGCAGCCACGGTCTCTCCACCGGGGAGCTGTTTTTT. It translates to CASSHGLSTGELFF.

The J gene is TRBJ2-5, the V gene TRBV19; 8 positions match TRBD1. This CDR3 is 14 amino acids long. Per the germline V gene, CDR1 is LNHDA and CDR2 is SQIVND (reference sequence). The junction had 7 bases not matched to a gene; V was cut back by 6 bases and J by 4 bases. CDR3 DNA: TGTGCCAGTAGCCTTGACAGGGGTGGAGAGACCCAGTACTTC. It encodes CASSLDRGGETQYF.

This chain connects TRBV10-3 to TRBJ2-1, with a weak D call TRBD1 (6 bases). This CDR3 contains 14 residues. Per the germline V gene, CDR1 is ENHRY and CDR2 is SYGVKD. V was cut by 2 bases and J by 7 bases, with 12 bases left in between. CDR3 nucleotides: TGTGCCATCAGTGAGGGGGACAATTGGAATGAGCAGTTCTTC. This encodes CAISEGDNWNEQFF.

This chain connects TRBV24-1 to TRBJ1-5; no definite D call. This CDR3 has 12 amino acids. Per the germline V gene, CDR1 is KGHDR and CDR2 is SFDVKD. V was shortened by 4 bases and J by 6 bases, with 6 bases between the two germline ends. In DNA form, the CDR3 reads TGTGCCACCAGTGACCGGGGTCAGCCCCAGCATTTT. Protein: CATSDRGQPQHF.

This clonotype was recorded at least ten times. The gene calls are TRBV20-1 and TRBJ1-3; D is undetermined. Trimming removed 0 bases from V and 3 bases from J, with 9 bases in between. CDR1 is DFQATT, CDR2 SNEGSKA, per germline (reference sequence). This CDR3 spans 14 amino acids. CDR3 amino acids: CSARDTVGGNTIYF. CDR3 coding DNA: TGCAGTGCTAGAGATACAGTAGGTGGAAACACCATATATTTT.

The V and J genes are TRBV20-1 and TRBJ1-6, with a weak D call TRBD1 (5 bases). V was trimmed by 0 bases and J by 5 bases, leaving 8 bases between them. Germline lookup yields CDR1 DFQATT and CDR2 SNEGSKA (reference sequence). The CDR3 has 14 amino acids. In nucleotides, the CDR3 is TGCAGTGCTAGAGAAGGACACGATAATTCACCCCTCCACTTT. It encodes CSAREGHDNSPLHF.

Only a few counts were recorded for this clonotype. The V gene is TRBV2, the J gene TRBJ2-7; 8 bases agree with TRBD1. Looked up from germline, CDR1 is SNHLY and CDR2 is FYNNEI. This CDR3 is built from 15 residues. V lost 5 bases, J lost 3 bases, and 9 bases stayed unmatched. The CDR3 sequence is CASSLIADRVYEQYF. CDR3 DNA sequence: TGTGCCAGCAGTTTAATAGCGGACAGGGTCTACGAGCAGTACTTC.

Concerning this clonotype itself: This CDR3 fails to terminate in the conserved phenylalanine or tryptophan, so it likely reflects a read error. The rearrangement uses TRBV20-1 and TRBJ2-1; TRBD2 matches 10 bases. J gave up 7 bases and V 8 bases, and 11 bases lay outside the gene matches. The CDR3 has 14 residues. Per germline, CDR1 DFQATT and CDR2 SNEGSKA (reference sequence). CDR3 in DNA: TGCAGTACCCATCCTAGCGGGAGAGGGAATGAGCAGTTCCTC. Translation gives CSTHPSGRGNEQFL.

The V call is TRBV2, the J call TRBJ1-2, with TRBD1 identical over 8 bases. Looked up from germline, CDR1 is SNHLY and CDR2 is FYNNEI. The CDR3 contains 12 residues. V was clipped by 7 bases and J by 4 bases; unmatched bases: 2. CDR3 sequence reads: CASTGQGYGYTF. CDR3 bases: TGTGCCAGCACTGGACAGGGCTATGGCTACACCTTC. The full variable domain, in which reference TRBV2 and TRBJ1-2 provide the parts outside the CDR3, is EPEVTQTPSHQVTQMGQEVILRCVPISNHLYFYWYRQILGQKVEFLVSFYNNEISEKSEIFDDQFSVERPDGSNFTLKIRSTKLEDSAMYFCASTGQGYGYTFGSGTRLTVV.

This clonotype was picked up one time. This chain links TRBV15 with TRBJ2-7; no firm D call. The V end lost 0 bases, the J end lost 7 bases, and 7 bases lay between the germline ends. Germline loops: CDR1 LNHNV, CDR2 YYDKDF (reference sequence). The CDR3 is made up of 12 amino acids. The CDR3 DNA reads TGTGCCACCAGCAGAGATCGTGTGGAGCAGTACTTC. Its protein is CATSRDRVEQYF.

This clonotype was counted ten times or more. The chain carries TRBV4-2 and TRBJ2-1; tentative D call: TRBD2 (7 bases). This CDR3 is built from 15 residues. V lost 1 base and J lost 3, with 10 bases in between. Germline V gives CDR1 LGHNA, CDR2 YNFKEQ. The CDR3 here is CASSQAGGLYNEQFF. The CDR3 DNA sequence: TGTGCCAGCAGCCAAGCGGGGGGCCTCTACAATGAGCAGTTCTTC.

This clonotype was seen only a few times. CDR3 sequence: CASRTMAGKADTQYF. CDR3 in DNA: TGTGCCAGCAGGACTATGGCAGGGAAGGCAGATACGCAGTATTTT. The rearrangement links TRBV2 to TRBJ2-3; either TRBD1 or TRBD2 may fit D (5 bases each). The CDR3 length is 15 residues. CDR1 SNHLY and CDR2 FYNNEI come from the germline V gene. The V end lost 6 bases, the J end lost 4 bases, and 17 bases lay between the germline ends.

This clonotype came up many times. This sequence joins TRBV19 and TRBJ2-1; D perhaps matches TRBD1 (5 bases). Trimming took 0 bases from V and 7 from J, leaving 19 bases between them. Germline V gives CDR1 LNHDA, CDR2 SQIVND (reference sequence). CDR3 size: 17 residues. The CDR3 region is CASSIDHGWGWLNEQFF. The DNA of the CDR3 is TGTGCCAGTAGTATAGATCATGGGTGGGGCTGGTTGAATGAGCAGTTCTTC.

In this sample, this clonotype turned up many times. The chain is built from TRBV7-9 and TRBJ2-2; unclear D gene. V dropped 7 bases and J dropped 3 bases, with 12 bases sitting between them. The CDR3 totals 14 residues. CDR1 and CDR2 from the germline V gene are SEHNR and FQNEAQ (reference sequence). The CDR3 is CASTPLVHTGELFF. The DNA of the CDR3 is TGTGCCAGCACACCATTGGTTCACACCGGGGAGCTGTTTTTT.

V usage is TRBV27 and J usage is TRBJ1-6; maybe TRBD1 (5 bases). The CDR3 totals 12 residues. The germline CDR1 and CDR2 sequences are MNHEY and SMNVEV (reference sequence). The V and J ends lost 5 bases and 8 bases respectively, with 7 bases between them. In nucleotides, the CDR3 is TGTGCCAGCAGTCTCAGGGATTCACCCCTCCACTTT. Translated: CASSLRDSPLHF.

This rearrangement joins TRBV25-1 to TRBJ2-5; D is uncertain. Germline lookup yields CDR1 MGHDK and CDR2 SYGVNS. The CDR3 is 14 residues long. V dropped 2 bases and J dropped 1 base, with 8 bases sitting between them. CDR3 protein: CASSEQASQETQYF. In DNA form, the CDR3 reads TGTGCCAGCAGTGAACAAGCGTCCCAAGAGACCCAGTACTTC.

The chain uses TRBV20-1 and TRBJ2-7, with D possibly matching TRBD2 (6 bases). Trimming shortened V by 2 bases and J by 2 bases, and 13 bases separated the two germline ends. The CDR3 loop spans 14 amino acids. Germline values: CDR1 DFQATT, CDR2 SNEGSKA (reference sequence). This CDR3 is CSARRRLGAYEQYF. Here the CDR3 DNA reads TGCAGTGCTAGAAGGCGACTAGGGGCCTACGAGCAGTACTTC.

The CDR3 here is CASSLAPDYEQYF. The CDR3 nucleotides are TGTGCCAGCAGCTTAGCGCCGGACTACGAGCAGTACTTC. The J gene is TRBJ2-7, the V gene TRBV7-7; D uncertain. The CDR3 covers 13 residues. The V gene's germline CDR1 is SSHAT and CDR2 FNYEAQ (reference sequence). Trimming stripped 0 bases from V and 3 bases from J, with 6 bases between.

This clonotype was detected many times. The CDR3 nucleotides read TGTGCCAGCAGTGAACCGTCTTATAGCGAAGGGCAGTTCTTC. It specifies CASSEPSYSEGQFF. The chain recombines TRBV2 with TRBJ2-1; TRBD2 might be the D (5 bases). Trimming took 2 bases from V and 12 from J, leaving 17 bases between them. CDR3 length: 14 amino acids. Germline V CDR1 and CDR2: SNHLY, FYNNEI.

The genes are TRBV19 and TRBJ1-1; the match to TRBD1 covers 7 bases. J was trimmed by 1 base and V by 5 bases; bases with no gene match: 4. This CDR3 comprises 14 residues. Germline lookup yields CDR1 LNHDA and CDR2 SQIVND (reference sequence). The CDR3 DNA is TGTGCCAGTAGTGCTGGGACAGAGAACACTGAAGCTTTCTTT. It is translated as CASSAGTENTEAFF.

The CDR3 loop reads CSVDRTGTGETQYF. The DNA for the CDR3 is TGCAGCGTCGATAGAACCGGGACAGGTGAGACCCAGTACTTC. The rearrangement links TRBV29-1 to TRBJ2-5; 8 nucleotides match TRBD1. Germline V lookup: CDR1 SQVTM, CDR2 ANQGSEA. J gave up 5 bases and V 6 bases, and 11 bases lay outside the gene matches. There are 14 residues in the CDR3.

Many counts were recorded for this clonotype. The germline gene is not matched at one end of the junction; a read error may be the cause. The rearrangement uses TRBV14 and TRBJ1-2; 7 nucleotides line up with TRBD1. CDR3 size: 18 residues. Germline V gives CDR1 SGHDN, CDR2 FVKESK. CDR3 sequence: CAGSLHQQAGGENYGYTF. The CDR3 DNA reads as TGTGCCGGCAGCCTCCACCAACAGGCAGGGGGAGAGAACTATGGCTACACCTTC.

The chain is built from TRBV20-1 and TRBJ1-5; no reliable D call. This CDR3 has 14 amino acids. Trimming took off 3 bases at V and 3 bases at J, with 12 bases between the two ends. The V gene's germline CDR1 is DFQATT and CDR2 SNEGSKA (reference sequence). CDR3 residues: CSASNGPINQPQHF. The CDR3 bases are TGCAGTGCTAGTAATGGCCCTATCAATCAGCCCCAGCATTTT.

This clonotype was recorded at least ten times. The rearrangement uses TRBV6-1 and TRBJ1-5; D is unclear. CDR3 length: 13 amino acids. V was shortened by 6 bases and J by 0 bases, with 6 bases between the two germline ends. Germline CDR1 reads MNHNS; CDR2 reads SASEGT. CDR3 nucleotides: TGTGCCAGCAGGTCTCATAGCAATCAGCCCCAGCATTTT. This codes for CASRSHSNQPQHF.

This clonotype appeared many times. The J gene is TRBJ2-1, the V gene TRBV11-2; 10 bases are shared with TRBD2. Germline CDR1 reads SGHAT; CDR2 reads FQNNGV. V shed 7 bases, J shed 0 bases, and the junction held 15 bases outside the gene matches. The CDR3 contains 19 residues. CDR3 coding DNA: TGTGCCAGCACCCCTTTTCTAGCGGGGGCGATTAGCTCCTACAATGAGCAGTTCTTC. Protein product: CASTPFLAGAISSYNEQFF.

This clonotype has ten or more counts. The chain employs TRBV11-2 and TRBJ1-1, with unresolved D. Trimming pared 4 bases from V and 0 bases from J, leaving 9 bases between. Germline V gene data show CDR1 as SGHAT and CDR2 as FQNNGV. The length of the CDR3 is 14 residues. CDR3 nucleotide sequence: TGTGCCAGCAGCTCCAGAGATATGAACACTGAAGCTTTCTTT. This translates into CASSSRDMNTEAFF.

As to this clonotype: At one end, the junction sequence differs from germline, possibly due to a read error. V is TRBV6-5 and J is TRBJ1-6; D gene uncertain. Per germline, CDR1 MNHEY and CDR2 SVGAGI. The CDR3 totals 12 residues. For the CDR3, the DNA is TGTGCCAGCAGTTACTCGGTCTTACCCCCCCACTTT. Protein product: CASSYSVLPPHF.